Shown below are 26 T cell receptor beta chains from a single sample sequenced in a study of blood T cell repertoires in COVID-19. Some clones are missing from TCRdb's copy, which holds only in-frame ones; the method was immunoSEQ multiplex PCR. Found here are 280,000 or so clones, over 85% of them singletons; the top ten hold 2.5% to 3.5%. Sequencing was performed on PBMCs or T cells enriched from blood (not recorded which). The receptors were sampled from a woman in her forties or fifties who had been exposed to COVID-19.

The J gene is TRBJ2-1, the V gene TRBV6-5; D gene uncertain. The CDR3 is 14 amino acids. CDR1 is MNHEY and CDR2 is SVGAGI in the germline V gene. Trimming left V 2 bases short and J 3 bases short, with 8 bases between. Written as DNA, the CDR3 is TGTGCCAGCAGTTACGAGCGCAGCTACAATGAGCAGTTCTTC. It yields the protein CASSYERSYNEQFF.

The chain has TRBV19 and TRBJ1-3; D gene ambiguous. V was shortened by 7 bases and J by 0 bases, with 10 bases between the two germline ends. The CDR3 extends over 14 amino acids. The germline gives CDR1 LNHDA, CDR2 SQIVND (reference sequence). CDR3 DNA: TGTGCCAGTATCTCAACTAGCTCTGGAAACACCATATATTTT. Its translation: CASISTSSGNTIYF.

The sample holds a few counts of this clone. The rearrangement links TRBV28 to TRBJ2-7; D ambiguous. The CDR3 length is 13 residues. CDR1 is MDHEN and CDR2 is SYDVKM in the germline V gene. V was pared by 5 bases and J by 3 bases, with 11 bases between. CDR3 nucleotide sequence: TGTGCCAGCAGTCCATTACAGAGCTACGAGCAGTACTTC. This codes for CASSPLQSYEQYF.

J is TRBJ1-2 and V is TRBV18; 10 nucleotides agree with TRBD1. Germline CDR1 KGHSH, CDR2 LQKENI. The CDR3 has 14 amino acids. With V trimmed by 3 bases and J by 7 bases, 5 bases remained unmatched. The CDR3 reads CASSPQTGGVGYTF. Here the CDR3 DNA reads TGTGCCAGCTCACCCCAGACAGGGGGCGTTGGCTACACCTTC.

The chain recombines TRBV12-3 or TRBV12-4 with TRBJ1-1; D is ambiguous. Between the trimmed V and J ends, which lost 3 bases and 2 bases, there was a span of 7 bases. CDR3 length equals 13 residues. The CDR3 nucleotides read TGTGCCAGCAGTTTTGGCTCTAACACTGAAGCTTTCTTT. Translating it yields CASSFGSNTEAFF.

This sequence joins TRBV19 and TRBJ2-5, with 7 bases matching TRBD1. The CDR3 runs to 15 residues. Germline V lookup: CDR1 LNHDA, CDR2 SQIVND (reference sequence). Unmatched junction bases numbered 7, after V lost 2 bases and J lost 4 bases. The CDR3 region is CASSIQLQGLETQYF. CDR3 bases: TGTGCCAGTAGTATACAGCTACAGGGGCTAGAGACCCAGTACTTC.

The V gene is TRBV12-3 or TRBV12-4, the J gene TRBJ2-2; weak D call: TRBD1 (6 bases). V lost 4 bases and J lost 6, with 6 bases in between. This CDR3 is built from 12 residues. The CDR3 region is CASSSGAGELFF. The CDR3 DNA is TGTGCCAGCAGTTCAGGGGCCGGGGAGCTGTTTTTT.

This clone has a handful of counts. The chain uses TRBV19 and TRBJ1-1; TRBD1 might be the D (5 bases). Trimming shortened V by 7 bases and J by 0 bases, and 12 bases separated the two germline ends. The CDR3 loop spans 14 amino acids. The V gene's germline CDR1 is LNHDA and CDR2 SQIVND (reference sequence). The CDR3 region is CASKDRRLNTEAFF. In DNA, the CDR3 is TGTGCCAGTAAAGACAGACGTTTGAACACTGAAGCTTTCTTT.

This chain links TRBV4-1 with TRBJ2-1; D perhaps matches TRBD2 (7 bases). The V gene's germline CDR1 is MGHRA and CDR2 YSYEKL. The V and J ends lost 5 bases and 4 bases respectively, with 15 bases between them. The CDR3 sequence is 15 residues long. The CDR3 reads CASSTRGAAYNEQFF. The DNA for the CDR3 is TGCGCCAGCAGCACCCGGGGGGCCGCTTACAATGAGCAGTTCTTC.

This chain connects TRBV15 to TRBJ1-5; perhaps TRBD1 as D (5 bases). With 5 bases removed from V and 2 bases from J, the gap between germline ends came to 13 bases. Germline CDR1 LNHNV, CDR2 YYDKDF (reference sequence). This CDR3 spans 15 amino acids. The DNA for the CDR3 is TGTGCCACCAGCGGAGGGGAGGGGCGCAATCAGCCCCAGCATTTT. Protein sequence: CATSGGEGRNQPQHF.

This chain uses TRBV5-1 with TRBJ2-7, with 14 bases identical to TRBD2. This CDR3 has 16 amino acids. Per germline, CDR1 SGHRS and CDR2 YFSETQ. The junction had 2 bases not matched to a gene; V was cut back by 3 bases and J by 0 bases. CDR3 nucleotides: TGCGCCAGCAGCTGGACTAGCGGGGGGAGCTCCTACGAGCAGTACTTC. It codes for CASSWTSGGSSYEQYF.

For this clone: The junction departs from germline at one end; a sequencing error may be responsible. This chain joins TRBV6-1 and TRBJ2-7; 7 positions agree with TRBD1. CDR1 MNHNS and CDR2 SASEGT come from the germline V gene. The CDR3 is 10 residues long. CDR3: CASSEAGTDF. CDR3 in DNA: TGTGCCAGCAGTGAAGCCGGGACAGACTTC.

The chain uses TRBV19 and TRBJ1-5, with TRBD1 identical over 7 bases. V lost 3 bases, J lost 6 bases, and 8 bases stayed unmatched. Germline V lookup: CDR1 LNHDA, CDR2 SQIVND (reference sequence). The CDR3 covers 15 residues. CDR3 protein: CASSMEGAGGQPQHF. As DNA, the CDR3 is TGTGCCAGTAGTATGGAGGGGGCCGGTGGTCAGCCCCAGCATTTT.

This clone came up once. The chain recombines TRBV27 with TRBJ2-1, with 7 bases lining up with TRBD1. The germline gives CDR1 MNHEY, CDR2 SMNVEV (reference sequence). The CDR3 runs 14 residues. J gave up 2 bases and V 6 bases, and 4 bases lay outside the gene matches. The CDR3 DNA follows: TGTGCCAGCAGCCGGGACAGAGCCTACAATGAGCAGTTCTTC. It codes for CASSRDRAYNEQFF.

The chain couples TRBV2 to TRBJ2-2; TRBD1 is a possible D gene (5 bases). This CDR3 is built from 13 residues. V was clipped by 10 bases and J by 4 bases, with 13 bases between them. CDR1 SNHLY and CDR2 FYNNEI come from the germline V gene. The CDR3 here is CATIDSSTGELFF. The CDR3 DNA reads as TGTGCCACCATAGACAGTTCCACCGGGGAGCTGTTTTTT.

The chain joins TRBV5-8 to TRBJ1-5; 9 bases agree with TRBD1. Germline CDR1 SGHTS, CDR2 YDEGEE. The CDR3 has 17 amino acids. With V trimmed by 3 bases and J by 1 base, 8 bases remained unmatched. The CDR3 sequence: CASSYKRTGVSNQPQHF. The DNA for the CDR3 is TGTGCCAGCAGCTATAAGAGGACAGGGGTGAGCAATCAGCCCCAGCATTTT.

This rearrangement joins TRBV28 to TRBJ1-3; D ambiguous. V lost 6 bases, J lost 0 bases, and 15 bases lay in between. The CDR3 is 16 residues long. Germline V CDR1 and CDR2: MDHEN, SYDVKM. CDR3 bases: TGTGCCAGCAGCCCCCTAGGAGTTAGCTCTGGAAACACCATATATTTT. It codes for CASSPLGVSSGNTIYF. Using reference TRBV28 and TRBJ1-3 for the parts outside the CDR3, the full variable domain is DVKVTQSSRYLVKRTGEKVFLECVQDMDHENMFWYRQDPGLGLRLIYFSYDVKMKEKGDIPEGYSVSREKKERFSLILESASTNQTSMYLCASSPLGVSSGNTIYFGEGSWLTVV.

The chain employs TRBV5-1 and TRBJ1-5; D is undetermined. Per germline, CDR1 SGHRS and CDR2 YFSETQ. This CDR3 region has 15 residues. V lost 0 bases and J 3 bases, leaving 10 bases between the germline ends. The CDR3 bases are TGCGCCAGCAGCTTGGGGCCAGCGTTCAATCAGCCCCAGCATTTT. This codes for CASSLGPAFNQPQHF.

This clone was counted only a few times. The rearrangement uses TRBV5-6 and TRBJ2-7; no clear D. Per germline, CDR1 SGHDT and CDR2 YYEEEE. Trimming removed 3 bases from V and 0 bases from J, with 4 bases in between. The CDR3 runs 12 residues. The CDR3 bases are TGTGCCAGCAGCTCGTTCTCCTACGAGCAGTACTTC. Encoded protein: CASSSFSYEQYF.

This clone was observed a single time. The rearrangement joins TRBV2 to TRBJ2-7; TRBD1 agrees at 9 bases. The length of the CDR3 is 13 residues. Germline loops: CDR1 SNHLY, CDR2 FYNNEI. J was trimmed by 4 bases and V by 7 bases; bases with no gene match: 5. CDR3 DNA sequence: TGTGCCAGCACAAGGGACAGGGATTACGAGCAGTACTTC. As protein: CASTRDRDYEQYF.

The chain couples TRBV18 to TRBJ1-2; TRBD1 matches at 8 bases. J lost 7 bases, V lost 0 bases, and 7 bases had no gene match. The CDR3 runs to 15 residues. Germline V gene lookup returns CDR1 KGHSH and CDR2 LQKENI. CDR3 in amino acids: CASSPPLGQGFGYTF. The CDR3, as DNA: TGTGCCAGCTCACCACCGCTCGGACAGGGCTTTGGCTACACCTTC.

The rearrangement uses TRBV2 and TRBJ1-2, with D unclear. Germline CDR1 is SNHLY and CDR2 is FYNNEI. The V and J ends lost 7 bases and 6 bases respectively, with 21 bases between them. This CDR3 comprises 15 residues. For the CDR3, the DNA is TGTGCCAGCAACATAGATCGGACTCCGCCAAATGGCTACACCTTC. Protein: CASNIDRTPPNGYTF.

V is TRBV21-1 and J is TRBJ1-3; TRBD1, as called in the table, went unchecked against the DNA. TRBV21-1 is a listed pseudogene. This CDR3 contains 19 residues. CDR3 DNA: TGTGCCAGCACCACCGGGACAGGGGTCCGCTCTTTGGCCGGAAACACCATATATTTT. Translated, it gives CASTTGTGVRSLAGNTIYF.

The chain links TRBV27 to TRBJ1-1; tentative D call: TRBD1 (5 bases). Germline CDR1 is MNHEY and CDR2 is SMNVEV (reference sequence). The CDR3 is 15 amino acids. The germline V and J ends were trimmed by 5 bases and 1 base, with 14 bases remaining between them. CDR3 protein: CASSAQELGNTEAFF. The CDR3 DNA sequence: TGTGCCAGCAGTGCACAGGAGCTTGGGAACACTGAAGCTTTCTTT.

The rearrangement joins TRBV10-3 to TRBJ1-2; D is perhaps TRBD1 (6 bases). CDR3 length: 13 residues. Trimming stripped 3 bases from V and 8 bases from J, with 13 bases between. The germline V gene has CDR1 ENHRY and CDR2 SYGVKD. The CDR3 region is CAISDSAGVGYTF. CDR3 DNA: TGTGCCATCAGTGATTCCGCAGGGGTAGGCTACACCTTC.

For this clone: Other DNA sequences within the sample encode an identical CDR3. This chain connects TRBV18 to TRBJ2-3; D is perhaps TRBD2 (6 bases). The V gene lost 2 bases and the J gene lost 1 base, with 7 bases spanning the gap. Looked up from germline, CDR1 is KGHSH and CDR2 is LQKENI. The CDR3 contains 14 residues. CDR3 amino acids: CASSPTGGTDTQYF. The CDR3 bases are TGTGCCAGCTCACCAACGGGGGGCACAGATACGCAGTATTTT.